This TCR beta chain was obtained from a study of shared clonotypes between healthy human individuals. The method was immunoSEQ multiplex PCR; TCRdb's version includes in-frame clones alone and lacks a portion of them. The table has over a million clones, approximately 98% seen once; the top ten hold approximately 0.45%. The V gene's germline CDR1 is LNHNV and CDR2 YYDKDF (reference sequence). V lost 1 base, J lost 7 bases, and 11 bases lay in between. There are 14 residues in the CDR3. Sequenced sample: naive CD4+ T cells sorted from blood. Described subset: CD45RA+ positively selected. This rearrangement joins TRBV15 to TRBJ2-1; TRBD2 might be the D (6 bases). The receptor was isolated from a man under 40 in good health. The CDR3: CATSRVGRGNEQFF. In DNA form, the CDR3 reads TGTGCCACCAGCAGAGTGGGACGGGGGAATGAGCAGTTCTTC.